The 3 T cell receptor beta chains in this list originate from one sample, sequenced in a study of T cells in localized non-small cell lung cancer. Assay: immunoSEQ multiplex PCR; the TCRdb copy retains only in-frame clones and omits some. This table holds about 17,000 clones, 90% found once. The input for sequencing was peripheral blood mononuclear cells, taken before any cancer treatment. The receptors were gathered from a woman aged 40-69 years with stage III lung adenocarcinoma.

The rearrangement uses TRBV7-2 and TRBJ1-2; possible D gene TRBD1, 6 bases. Deletions cut 5 bases from V and 5 bases from J, with 12 bases between. Germline-derived CDR1 and CDR2 are SGHTA and FQGNSA. CDR3 length equals 13 residues. The CDR3 region is CASSRDIKYGYTF. The CDR3 region has the DNA TGTGCCAGCAGCCGGGACATTAAATATGGCTACACCTTC.

The J gene is TRBJ2-1, the V gene TRBV19; D unclear. The CDR3 runs to 13 residues. Germline loops: CDR1 LNHDA, CDR2 SQIVND (reference sequence). The V end lost 3 bases, the J end lost 8 bases, and 11 bases lay between the germline ends. CDR3 nucleotides: TGTGCCAGTAGTATTGCCGCATGGGATGAGCAGTTCTTC. Protein: CASSIAAWDEQFF.

The chain employs TRBV23-1 and TRBJ2-6, with D uncertain. TRBV23-1 belongs to the ORF category, with a function that is uncertain. The CDR3 runs to 18 residues. The ends were cut back, 5 bases at V and 5 bases at J, with 22 bases in the middle. The CDR3 sequence is CASSRAQPQQSRANVLTF. As DNA, the CDR3 is TGCGCCAGCAGTAGAGCTCAGCCGCAACAAAGTCGGGCCAACGTCCTGACTTTC.